These 29 T cell receptor beta chains were all obtained from the same sample, sequenced in a study of T cells after yellow fever vaccination. Each CDR3 protein is one row after TCRdb ran MiXCR on the 5' RACE reads. The data show nearly 550,000 distinct CDR3 sequences, 15% to 20% seen once. This specimen consisted of PBMCs, obtained 15 days after the yellow fever booster vaccination. The receptor source for this set is a man in his thirties or forties who received the YFV17D yellow fever vaccine.

This clonotype was counted ten times or more. The V call is TRBV6-1, the J call TRBJ2-7; D not certain. CDR3 length equals 13 residues. V lost 6 bases and J 2 bases, leaving 11 bases between the germline ends. The germline V gene encodes CDR1 MNHNS and CDR2 SASEGT. DNA for the CDR3: TGTGCCAGCAGATCCGACACAACCTACGAGCAGTACTTC. This sequence encodes CASRSDTTYEQYF.

This clonotype came up many times. The chain combines TRBV20-1 with TRBJ2-5, with 11 positions matching TRBD2. Germline V gene lookup returns CDR1 DFQATT and CDR2 SNEGSKA (reference sequence). Trimming took 3 bases from V and 5 from J; bases not matched to a gene: 8. The CDR3 sequence is 15 residues long. Here the CDR3 DNA reads TGCAGTGCTAGGAAGGCGACTAGCGGGATCGAGACCCAGTACTTC. It yields the protein CSARKATSGIETQYF.

This clonotype was detected a few times. V usage is TRBV2 and J usage is TRBJ2-1; D gene uncertain. Germline-derived CDR1 and CDR2 are SNHLY and FYNNEI. This CDR3 contains 13 residues. V was cut by 10 bases and J by 8 bases, with 18 bases left in between. The CDR3 loop is CATGPYLTDEQFF. Written as DNA, the CDR3 is TGTGCCACGGGCCCCTACCTGACGGATGAGCAGTTCTTC.

This clonotype was recorded a few times. This chain links TRBV6-2 or TRBV6-3 with TRBJ2-7, with D perhaps TRBD2 (6 bases). CDR3 size: 13 residues. Germline assignment: CDR1 MNHEY and CDR2 SVGEGT. Trimming removed 5 bases at V and 7 bases at J, with 15 bases between. The CDR3 protein is CASSGTGGREQYF. The CDR3 nucleotides read TGTGCCAGCAGTGGGACTGGGGGACGGGAGCAGTACTTC.

The rearrangement uses TRBV29-1 and TRBJ2-7; 10 nucleotides line up with TRBD2. CDR1 and CDR2 (germline): SQVTM, ANQGSEA. CDR3 length: 16 amino acids. The J segment lost 2 bases and the V segment lost 5 bases, leaving 12 bases of the junction unmatched. The CDR3 loop is CSVRTSASGRPYEQYF. As DNA, the CDR3 is TGCAGCGTTCGGACAAGCGCTAGCGGGAGACCCTACGAGCAGTACTTC.

A remark on this clonotype: Compared with germline, one end of the junction differs, possibly owing to a read error. The gene calls are TRBV7-2 and TRBJ2-1; D is undetermined. Germline V gives CDR1 SGHTA, CDR2 FQGNSA. The CDR3 loop spans 12 amino acids. The CDR3 DNA follows: TGTGCCAGCAGCTTAGCGGGGTATGAGCACTTCTTC. Its translation is CASSLAGYEHFF.

This chain uses TRBV3-1 with TRBJ2-1; maybe TRBD2 (6 bases). CDR1 and CDR2 from the germline V gene are LGHDT and YNNKEL (reference sequence). There are 12 residues in the CDR3. V gave up 5 bases and J gave up 8 bases, with 10 bases separating them. CDR3 in amino acids: CASSFAGYEQFF. The CDR3 DNA reads TGTGCCAGCAGCTTTGCGGGGTATGAGCAGTTCTTC.

At least ten counts were recorded for this clonotype. The rearrangement links TRBV6-1 to TRBJ2-7; 10 bases align to TRBD1. The CDR3 loop spans 14 amino acids. J lost 1 base, V lost 5 bases, and 2 bases had no gene match. The V gene's germline CDR1 is MNHNS and CDR2 SASEGT. In nucleotides, the CDR3 is TGTGCCAGCAGTACGGGACAGGGGTCCTACGAGCAGTACTTC. Translated: CASSTGQGSYEQYF.

This clonotype has a handful of counts. The chain employs TRBV29-1 and TRBJ2-7; TRBD2 matches 12 bases. V was pared by 0 bases and J by 4 bases, with 4 bases of the junction left unmatched. The CDR3 runs to 15 residues. Per germline, CDR1 SQVTM and CDR2 ANQGSEA. CDR3 sequence (DNA): TGCAGCGTTGAAGAAAGGACTAGCGGGACTTACGAGCAGTACTTC. It translates to CSVEERTSGTYEQYF.

The sample holds many counts of this clonotype. The V call is TRBV6-1, the J call TRBJ1-1, with D possibly TRBD1 on 5 matching bases. This CDR3 is built from 13 residues. The germline V and J ends were trimmed by 7 bases and 1 base, with 10 bases remaining between them. Germline assignment: CDR1 MNHNS and CDR2 SASEGT. CDR3 nucleotide sequence: TGTGCCAGCACCATAGGGGAGAACACTGAAGCTTTCTTT. It specifies CASTIGENTEAFF.

CDR3: CASSETSGRAGTQYF. CDR3 in DNA: TGTGCCAGCAGCGAAACTAGCGGGAGGGCGGGGACCCAGTACTTC. The chain uses TRBV3-1 and TRBJ2-5; 13 positions agree with TRBD2. The germline V gene encodes CDR1 LGHDT and CDR2 YNNKEL (reference sequence). Unmatched junction bases numbered 7, after V lost 5 bases and J lost 7 bases. The CDR3 runs to 15 residues.

This clonotype occurred many times. This sequence joins TRBV18 and TRBJ2-5, with D hard to call. Trimming stripped 5 bases from V and 4 bases from J, with 11 bases between. The CDR3 has 13 residues. CDR1 and CDR2 from the germline V gene are KGHSH and LQKENI. The CDR3, as DNA: TGTGCCAGCTCAGGCCAGGTGGGAGAGACCCAGTACTTC. It translates to CASSGQVGETQYF.

The rearrangement links TRBV9 to TRBJ2-7; 9 bases line up with TRBD2. J was trimmed by 5 bases and V by 0 bases; bases with no gene match: 9. The CDR3 covers 16 residues. The V gene's germline CDR1 is SGDLS and CDR2 YYNGEE. This chain's CDR3 is CASSVEGGRAIHEQYF. DNA of the CDR3: TGTGCCAGCAGCGTAGAAGGCGGGAGGGCCATCCACGAGCAGTACTTC.

This clonotype was recorded a few times. V usage is TRBV12-3 or TRBV12-4 and J usage is TRBJ2-2; 9 nucleotides agree with TRBD2. CDR3 size: 16 residues. The trim removed 8 bases at V and 3 bases at J, leaving 10 bases unmatched. The CDR3 reads CASRSLAGGYTGELFF. CDR3 nucleotide sequence: TGTGCCAGCCGATCACTCGCGGGAGGGTACACCGGGGAGCTGTTTTTT.

The V gene is TRBV20-1, the J gene TRBJ2-7; D uncertain. Germline V CDR1 and CDR2: DFQATT, SNEGSKA (reference sequence). The CDR3 has 13 residues. Trimming cost V 1 base and J 2 bases, with 9 bases left between them. The CDR3 here is CSARVGLAYEQYF. The CDR3 DNA sequence: TGCAGTGCTAGAGTGGGATTGGCCTACGAGCAGTACTTC.

In its sample, this clonotype was seen a few times. This chain uses TRBV5-1 with TRBJ2-3; TRBD2 matches 11 bases. This CDR3 has 16 residues. V shed 3 bases and J 5 bases; nucleotides not matched to a gene: 8. CDR1 and CDR2 from the germline V gene are SGHRS and YFSETQ. CDR3 nucleotide sequence: TGCGCCAGCAGCTCTTTAGCGGGAGGGTTTGGAGATACGCAGTATTTT. Translation: CASSSLAGGFGDTQYF.

This clonotype turned up a few times. The V and J genes are TRBV5-1 and TRBJ2-3; D unresolved. Per germline, CDR1 SGHRS and CDR2 YFSETQ. Between the trimmed V and J ends, which lost 3 bases and 10 bases, there was a span of 15 bases. This CDR3 spans 13 amino acids. CDR3 in DNA: TGCGCCAGCAGCTCAACTTCTAGTACCTCGCAGTATTTT. Its translation is CASSSTSSTSQYF.

This clonotype came up a few times. V gene TRBV12-3 or TRBV12-4 combines with J gene TRBJ2-7, with D perhaps being TRBD1 or TRBD2 (5 bases each). Trimming took 8 bases from V and 0 from J, leaving 11 bases between them. The CDR3 has 13 amino acids. The CDR3 bases are TGTGCCAGCGTGGGACCCAGCTCCTACGAGCAGTACTTC. Its translation is CASVGPSSYEQYF.

This clonotype was recorded a few times. The chain uses TRBV12-3 or TRBV12-4 and TRBJ2-3; D might be TRBD1 (5 bases). This CDR3 region has 13 residues. The ends were cut back, 0 bases at V and 8 bases at J, with 9 bases in the middle. CDR3 bases: TGTGCCAGCAGTTTAGCGCAGGGCGTTACGCAGTATTTT. It specifies CASSLAQGVTQYF.

The table lists this clonotype with a few counts. V is TRBV9 and J is TRBJ2-3, with D possibly being TRBD2 (5 bases). V was pared by 1 base and J by 0 bases, with 9 bases between. The V gene's germline CDR1 is SGDLS and CDR2 YYNGEE. The CDR3 contains 15 residues. The CDR3 nucleotides read TGTGCCAGCAGCGTATTTTCTAGCAGCACAGATACGCAGTATTTT. Protein: CASSVFSSSTDTQYF.

This rearrangement joins TRBV5-4 to TRBJ2-5; 8 nucleotides line up with TRBD1. The CDR3 consists of 14 residues. Looked up from germline, CDR1 is SGHNT and CDR2 is YYREEE (reference sequence). V lost 6 bases, J lost 1 base, and 5 bases stayed unmatched. The CDR3, as DNA: TGTGCCAGCAACGACCAGGGGGCCCAAGAGACCCAGTACTTC. This codes for CASNDQGAQETQYF.

This clonotype came up a few times. The J gene is TRBJ2-1, the V gene TRBV7-6, with TRBD2 matching 10 bases. The CDR3 spans 17 residues. Germline loops: CDR1 SGHVS, CDR2 FNYEAQ. The ends lost 1 base at V and 7 bases at J; junction bases unmatched: 10. The CDR3 region is CASSLVRPSGRKNEQFF. CDR3 nucleotides: TGTGCCAGCAGCTTAGTGAGGCCTAGCGGGAGAAAGAATGAGCAGTTCTTC.

This clonotype came up a few times. The chain links TRBV11-2 to TRBJ2-7; perhaps D is TRBD1 or TRBD2 (5 bases each). V was clipped by 5 bases and J by 7 bases, with 21 bases between them. The CDR3 consists of 15 residues. The germline V gene has CDR1 SGHAT and CDR2 FQNNGV. The CDR3 spells CASSPGTTPSGEQYF. The DNA for the CDR3 is TGTGCCAGCAGCCCCGGGACCACCCCTTCGGGAGAGCAGTACTTC. Supplemented by reference TRBV11-2 and TRBJ2-7, the full variable domain reads EAGVAQSPRYKIIEKRQSVAFWCNPISGHATLYWYQQILGQGPKLLIQFQNNGVVDDSQLPKDRFSAERLKGVDSTLKIQPAKLEDSAVYLCASSPGTTPSGEQYFGPGTRLTVT.

This clonotype was counted only a few times. The chain couples TRBV29-1 to TRBJ2-7; the D is unclear. CDR3 size: 12 residues. The germline gives CDR1 SQVTM, CDR2 ANQGSEA. V lost 7 bases and J 5 bases, leaving 15 bases between the germline ends. This CDR3 is CSAGNTAHEQYF. CDR3 nucleotide sequence: TGCAGCGCCGGTAACACGGCCCACGAGCAGTACTTC.

This clonotype was seen a handful of times. The CDR3, as DNA: TGCAGTGCTAGAGGGGCTAGCGGGAGTCTTGAGCAGTACTTC. This translates into CSARGASGSLEQYF. The chain couples TRBV20-1 to TRBJ2-7; 10 bases match TRBD2. V dropped 1 base and J dropped 7; count of bases not matched to a gene: 7. Per germline, CDR1 DFQATT and CDR2 SNEGSKA (reference sequence). This CDR3 is 14 amino acids long.

This chain uses TRBV2 with TRBJ2-3; D gene unclear. Germline V CDR1 and CDR2: SNHLY, FYNNEI. This CDR3 is built from 13 residues. V lost 7 bases to trimming and J lost 2 bases, with 10 bases between them. In nucleotides, the CDR3 is TGTGCCAGCATCGGCGGATACACAGATACGCAGTATTTT. This sequence encodes CASIGGYTDTQYF. The entire variable domain, with the rest obtained from reference TRBV2 and TRBJ2-3, is as follows: EPEVTQTPSHQVTQMGQEVILRCVPISNHLYFYWYRQILGQKVEFLVSFYNNEISEKSEIFDDQFSVERPDGSNFTLKIRSTKLEDSAMYFCASIGGYTDTQYFGPGTRLTVL.

The chain joins TRBV12-3 or TRBV12-4 to TRBJ2-1; 9 bases map to TRBD2. With V trimmed by 7 bases and J by 4 bases, 8 bases remained unmatched. This CDR3 contains 15 residues. CDR3 protein: CASISGGRGYNEQFF. CDR3 nucleotide sequence: TGTGCCAGCATTTCAGGCGGGAGGGGGTACAATGAGCAGTTCTTC.

The CDR3 is CSARAPANLESLGRREQFF. The DNA for the CDR3 is TGCAGTGCTAGAGCCCCTGCCAACCTAGAGAGCCTTGGGCGCCGTGAGCAGTTCTTC. The chain couples TRBV20-1 to TRBJ2-1, with unresolved D. The CDR3 length is 19 residues. V was clipped by 1 base and J by 9 bases, with 31 bases between them. The V gene's germline CDR1 is DFQATT and CDR2 SNEGSKA (reference sequence).

As to this clonotype: A read error may explain this, as a much larger clone is one base away. The chain combines TRBV18 with TRBJ2-1; perhaps TRBD2 as D (5 bases). The CDR3 runs 16 residues. Trimming pared 0 bases from V and 12 bases from J, leaving 21 bases between. Germline V gives CDR1 KGHSH, CDR2 LQKENI. Here the CDR3 DNA reads TGTGCCAGCTCACCACCGAGGGTCTATAGCGTTAGTGTGCAGTTCTTC. Translated, it gives CASSPPRVYSVSVQFF.